This TCR beta chain was observed in a study of blood T cell repertoires in COVID-19. The wider study: COVID-19 samples, acute and convalescent, were from the United States, Italy and Spain. PBMCs, B-cell-depleted T cells, or T cells provided the cDNA or gDNA that made up the material.

The CDR3 has 10 amino acids. The germline V gene encodes CDR1 DFQATT and CDR2 SNEGSKA (reference sequence). Between the trimmed V and J ends, which lost 5 bases and 7 bases, there was a span of 9 bases. Original analysis: Amplification of reference gene primers provided the estimated nucleated cell counts. Clones were sequenced by immunoSEQ multiplex PCR, and TCRdb holds only the in-frame ones, with some missing. V and J calls plus clone size are reproduced from that table; the DNA served to infer D and trimming. The table lists under 250,000 clones, approximately 82% of them singletons, with about an eighth in the top ten. This clone was detected a few times.

The V call is TRBV20-1, the J call TRBJ2-7; perhaps TRBD2 as D (6 bases). This clonotype was sampled from a middle-aged woman with acute or convalescent COVID-19. The material sequenced was peripheral blood. CDR3: CSAPEGEQYF. CDR3 DNA: TGCAGTGCTCCGGAGGGGGAGCAGTACTTC.